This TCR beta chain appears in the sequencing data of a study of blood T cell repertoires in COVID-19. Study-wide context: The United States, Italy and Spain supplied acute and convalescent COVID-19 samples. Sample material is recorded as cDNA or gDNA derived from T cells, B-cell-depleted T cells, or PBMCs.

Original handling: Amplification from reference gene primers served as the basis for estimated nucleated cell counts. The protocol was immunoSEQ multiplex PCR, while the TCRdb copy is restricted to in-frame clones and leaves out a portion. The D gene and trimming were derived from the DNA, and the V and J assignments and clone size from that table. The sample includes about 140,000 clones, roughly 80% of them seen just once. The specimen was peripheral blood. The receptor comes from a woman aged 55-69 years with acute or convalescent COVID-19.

In nucleotides, the CDR3 is TGTGCCAGCAGCTTGAGCGGGAGGGGTTGGAATGAGCAGTTCTTC. Protein sequence: CASSLSGRGWNEQFF. This sequence joins TRBV7-6 and TRBJ2-1, with 10 bases that match TRBD2. V shed 3 bases and J 7 bases; nucleotides not matched to a gene: 6. Germline V CDR1 and CDR2: SGHVS, FNYEAQ. This CDR3 is 15 amino acids long. Using reference TRBV7-6 and TRBJ2-1 for the parts outside the CDR3, the full variable domain is GAGVSQSPRYKVTKRGQDVALRCDPISGHVSLYWYRQALGQGPEFLTYFNYEAQQDKSGLPNDRFSAERPEGSISTLTIQRTEQRDSAMYRCASSLSGRGWNEQFFGPGTRLTVL.